The TCR beta chain under discussion was sequenced for a study of T cells in Graves' hyperthyroidism and ophthalmopathy. Amplification of TCR beta CDR3 regions used RNA as the template. HTBI primers were the set used in a first-round RT-PCR of the TCR CDR3. TCRdb reprocessed the multiplex PCR reads via MiXCR and lists one record per CDR3 protein. The sample has about 640,000 distinct CDR3 sequences, about 45% seen once; the top ten hold approximately 6.8%. Findings and limits, study-wide: Model predictions of ophthalmopathy came a median 6.5 months before onset.

With regard to this clonotype: Its specificity is not known.

Exclusions: uncontrolled infection, other autoimmune disease, pregnancy, lactation. The V gene's germline CDR1 is SGHAT and CDR2 FQDESV (reference sequence). Trimming took off 5 bases at V and 6 bases at J, with 13 bases between the two ends. The length of the CDR3 is 13 residues. The sample consisted of peripheral blood or thyroid tissue (not recorded which). The chain employs TRBV11-1 and TRBJ1-2, with D unresolved. The TCR was taken from an adult man with Graves' disease, either hyperthyroidism or ophthalmopathy (not recorded which). The CDR3 region is CASSPTSLHGYTF. As DNA, the CDR3 is TGTGCCAGCAGCCCGACGAGTCTTCATGGCTACACCTTC.